This TCR beta chain came from a study of OX40 agonist ivuxolimab in advanced cancers. With respect to the entire study: Ivuxolimab, which targeted the costimulatory receptor OX40 (CD134), was an agonistic, fully human IgG2 monoclonal antibody. Intravenous ivuxolimab was administered to patients every 2 weeks at six dose levels: 0.01, 0.1, 0.3, 1.5, 3 and 10 mg/kg. Among the roughly 50 dose-escalation patients, some 20 had hepatocellular carcinoma, roughly 15 melanoma, 9 renal cell carcinoma and 9 head and neck cancer. In the dose-escalation cohort, 70% to 85% of patients were male, and the mean age was 60 years with a range of roughly 20 to 80. Patients were allowed to have had prior anti-PD-1, anti-PD-L1 or anti-CTLA-4 therapy, and less than 45% of the dose-escalation patients had previously received checkpoint inhibitors. Partial responses were achieved by three dose-escalation patients, of whom one had hepatocellular carcinoma and two had cutaneous melanoma. Peripheral TCRbeta sequencing aimed to test whether ivuxolimab altered TCR sequence diversity and caused clonal T-cell expansion. The paper reports the monotherapy dose-escalation portion (N of about 51 patients) of the phase I ivuxolimab trial. What the work shows at the level of the full study, not this receptor alone: Clonal expansion of both CD4+ and CD8+ blood T cells was observed from baseline to week 6 at doses 0.1 to 3.0 mg/kg. In partial responders in the 0.1-3.0 mg/kg groups, normalized peripheral clonal expansion was found to be among the lowest, especially among CD8+ T cells. Antigen specificity was not determined for the clonally expanded peripheral T cells. On average, CD8+ T cells showed more expanded clones than CD4+ T cells after ivuxolimab. Low levels of normalized T-cell clonal expansion were also seen in some patients who did not respond.

Looking up the germline V gene yields CDR1 MGHRA and CDR2 YSYEKL. The CDR3 covers 18 residues, taking in both the cysteine and the phenylalanine. Here the CDR3 DNA is all that survives: 54 bases in frame from base 1. The germline ends are 17 bases apart after V is trimmed by 2 bases and J by 0 bases. With regard to this clone: The antigen it binds to is not known. Base qualities were left out, and no much larger clone turns up one base away.

Genomic DNA was extracted from sorted cells for sequencing of the TCRbeta CDR3 region. The immunoSEQ Assay was used to sequence the TCRbeta CDR3 regions. What TCRdb holds here is the immuneACCESS table cut down to in-frame rearrangements. Part of the clones is not present; checked against another copy, under half of the missing clones reflect an unresolved V gene, and the others are unexplained. The sample table records about 79,000 clones; around 90% of these occur just once. About 11% of the sample rests with the top ten. Patients with autoimmune disease history or receiving systemic immunosuppression were excluded from the trial. Peripheral blood for TCR sequencing was drawn from every dose cohort at baseline, at cycle 4 day 1 and at cycle 7 day 1. The samples were taken from a phase I, first-in-human, multicenter, open-label dose-escalation trial of ivuxolimab. Adults with locally advanced or metastatic melanoma, renal cell, hepatocellular, or head and neck squamous cell carcinoma were enrolled in the trial. Before TCR sequencing, CD4+ T cells and CD8+ T cells were sorted from peripheral blood as separate populations.

This TCR was sampled from an adult with an advanced solid tumor such as melanoma, head and neck, liver or kidney cancer. The chain is encoded by TRBV4-1 joined to TRBJ2-1, with the D gene call left open. This specimen was CD4+ or CD8+ T cells sorted from blood, taken in a trial of the OX40 agonist ivuxolimab. The CDR3: CASSQKGSGATSYNEQFF. In nucleotides, the sequence is TGCGCCAGCAGCCAAAAGGGATCTGGAGCCACCTCCTACAATGAGCAGTTCTTC.